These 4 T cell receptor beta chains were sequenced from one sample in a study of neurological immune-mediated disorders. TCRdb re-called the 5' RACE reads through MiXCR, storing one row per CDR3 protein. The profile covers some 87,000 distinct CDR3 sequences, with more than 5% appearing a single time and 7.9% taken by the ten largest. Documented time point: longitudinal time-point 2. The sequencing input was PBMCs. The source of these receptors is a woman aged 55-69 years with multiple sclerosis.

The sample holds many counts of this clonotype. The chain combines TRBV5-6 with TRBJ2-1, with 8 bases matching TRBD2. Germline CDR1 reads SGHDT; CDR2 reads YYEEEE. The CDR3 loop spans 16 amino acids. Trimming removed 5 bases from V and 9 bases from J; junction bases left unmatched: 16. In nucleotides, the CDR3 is TGTGCCAGCAGTACGGGGGGGCCACATGAAATAGGTGAGCAGTTCTTC. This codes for CASSTGGPHEIGEQFF.

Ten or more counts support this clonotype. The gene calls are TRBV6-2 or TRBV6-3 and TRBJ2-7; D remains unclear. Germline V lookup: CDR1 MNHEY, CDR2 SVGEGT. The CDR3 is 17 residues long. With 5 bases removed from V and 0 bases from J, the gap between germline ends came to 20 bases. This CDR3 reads CASSQPGFGIRSYEQYF. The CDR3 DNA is TGTGCCAGCAGTCAACCGGGCTTTGGGATTCGCTCCTACGAGCAGTACTTC.

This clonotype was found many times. The CDR3 DNA reads as TGTGCCAGCAGCCGGGTATGGGGGACTAGGGCCCAAGAGACCCAGTACTTC. Translation: CASSRVWGTRAQETQYF. The gene calls are TRBV7-2 and TRBJ2-5; 8 positions agree with TRBD2. The ends lost 5 bases at V and 1 base at J; junction bases unmatched: 12. The CDR3 consists of 17 residues. The germline gives CDR1 SGHTA, CDR2 FQGNSA.

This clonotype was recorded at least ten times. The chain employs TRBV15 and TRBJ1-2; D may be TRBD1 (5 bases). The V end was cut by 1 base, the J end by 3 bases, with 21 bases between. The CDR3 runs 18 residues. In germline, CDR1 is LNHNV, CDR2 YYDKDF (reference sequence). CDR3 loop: CATSRGTGGWGTDYGYTF. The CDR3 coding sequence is TGTGCCACCAGCAGAGGTACCGGGGGATGGGGTACAGACTATGGCTACACCTTC.